This T cell receptor beta chain was captured by sequencing in a study of blood T cell repertoires in COVID-19. Study summary: Acute and convalescent COVID-19 samples came from the United States, Italy and Spain.

The CDR3 runs 13 residues. V lost 3 bases and J lost 6, with 8 bases in between. Per germline, CDR1 LNHDA and CDR2 SQIVND (reference sequence). Authors' data handling: Estimates of nucleated cell counts were drawn from the amplification of reference gene primers. Assay: immunoSEQ multiplex PCR; the TCRdb copy retains only in-frame clones and omits some. V and J calls and clone size are given by that table; D and trimming were obtained from the DNA. The profile shows under 150,000 clones, 80% of them singletons. V is TRBV19 and J is TRBJ2-2; maybe TRBD2 (5 bases). This TCR was sampled from a human donor in a cohort sampled during active COVID-19. The sample taken for sequencing was peripheral blood. Here the CDR3 reads CASSIVRAGELFF. Written as DNA, the CDR3 is TGTGCCAGTAGTATCGTGAGGGCCGGGGAGCTGTTTTTT.